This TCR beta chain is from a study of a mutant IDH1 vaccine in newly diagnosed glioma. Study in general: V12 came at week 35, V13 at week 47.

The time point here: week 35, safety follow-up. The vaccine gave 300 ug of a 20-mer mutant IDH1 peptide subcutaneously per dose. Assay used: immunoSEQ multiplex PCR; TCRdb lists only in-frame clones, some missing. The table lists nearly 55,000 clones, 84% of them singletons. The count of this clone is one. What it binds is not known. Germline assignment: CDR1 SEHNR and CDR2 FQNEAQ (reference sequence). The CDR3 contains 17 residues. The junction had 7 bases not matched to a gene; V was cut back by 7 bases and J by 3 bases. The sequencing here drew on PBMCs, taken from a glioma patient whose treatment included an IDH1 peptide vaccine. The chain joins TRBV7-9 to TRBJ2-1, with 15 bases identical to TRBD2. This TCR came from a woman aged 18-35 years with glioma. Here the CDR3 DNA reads TGTGCCAGCATAGCTGGGACTAGCGGGGGGCTCTACAATGAGCAGTTCTTC. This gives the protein CASIAGTSGGLYNEQFF.